Shown below are 16 T cell receptor beta chains from a single sample sequenced in a study of Ad26.COV2.S vaccination and SARS-CoV-2 variants. Sequenced by immunoSEQ multiplex PCR; TCRdb stores in-frame clones only, minus some. The table includes fewer than 150,000 clones, roughly 88% detected once. Here the sequenced sample was peripheral blood, taken after recovery from COVID-19. These receptors came from a human donor who had recovered from COVID-19.

The chain carries TRBV6-1 and TRBJ1-2, with TRBD1 as a possible D gene (6 bases). This CDR3 comprises 15 residues. Trimming took off 2 bases at V and 2 bases at J, with 12 bases between the two ends. CDR1 and CDR2 (germline): MNHNS, SASEGT. The CDR3 DNA reads as TGTGCCAGCAGTGAAACGGGGGCGAAAAACTATGGCTACACCTTC. This encodes CASSETGAKNYGYTF.

The J gene is TRBJ2-7, the V gene TRBV25-1; no firm D call. Germline loops: CDR1 MGHDK, CDR2 SYGVNS. Trimming shortened V by 4 bases and J by 0 bases, and 10 bases separated the two germline ends. This CDR3 has 14 amino acids. Here the CDR3 reads CASSADGDSYEQYF. As DNA, the CDR3 is TGTGCCAGCAGTGCGGACGGAGACTCCTACGAGCAGTACTTC.

This chain joins TRBV2 and TRBJ1-6, with 8 bases aligning to TRBD1. There are 16 residues in the CDR3. V was pared by 3 bases and J by 8 bases, with 9 bases of the junction left unmatched. The V gene's germline CDR1 is SNHLY and CDR2 FYNNEI. CDR3 loop: CASSDRGTGLYSPLHF. As DNA, the CDR3 is TGTGCCAGCAGTGACAGGGGGACAGGCTTATATTCACCCCTCCACTTT.

This clone appeared a single time. The chain employs TRBV7-2 and TRBJ2-3; possibly TRBD2 for D (7 bases). CDR1 is SGHTA and CDR2 is FQGNSA in the germline V gene. This CDR3 is built from 15 residues. Trimming took 5 bases from V and 4 from J, leaving 16 bases between them. This CDR3 reads CASSGAGASADTQYF. The CDR3 region has the DNA TGTGCCAGCAGCGGGGCGGGGGCTAGCGCAGATACGCAGTATTTT.

The rearrangement links TRBV27 to TRBJ2-1; 10 bases are shared with TRBD2. Germline loops: CDR1 MNHEY, CDR2 SMNVEV (reference sequence). There are 16 residues in the CDR3. V was pared by 2 bases and J by 4 bases, with 5 bases of the junction left unmatched. As DNA, the CDR3 is TGTGCCAGCAGTTTAATTGGTAGCGGGGGGTACAATGAGCAGTTCTTC. As protein: CASSLIGSGGYNEQFF.

The V and J genes are TRBV21-1 and TRBJ2-2. TRBV21-1 constitutes a pseudogene. The CDR3 extends over 22 amino acids. CDR3 in DNA: TGTGCCAGCAGCAAAGTAATCAGGGGGGGTAAGGCTCGGTTAAGTAACACCGGGGAGCTGTTTTTT. Its protein product is CASSKVIRGGKARLSNTGELFF.

The chain carries TRBV7-9 and TRBJ1-1; D remains ambiguous. Trimming shortened V by 3 bases and J by 1 base, and 6 bases separated the two germline ends. This CDR3 is built from 13 residues. The germline V gene has CDR1 SEHNR and CDR2 FQNEAQ (reference sequence). The DNA of the CDR3 is TGTGCCAGCAGCTTCGTGGGGAACACTGAAGCTTTCTTT. Translated: CASSFVGNTEAFF. Filled out from reference TRBV7-9 and TRBJ1-1, the complete variable domain reads DTGVSQNPRHKITKRGQNVTFRCDPISEHNRLYWYRQTLGQGPEFLTYFQNEAQLEKSRLLSDRFSAERPKGSFSTLEIQRTEQGDSAMYLCASSFVGNTEAFFGQGTRLTVV.

The chain uses TRBV30 and TRBJ1-2; no definite D call. The CDR3 runs to 14 residues. Trimming cost V 4 bases and J 0 bases, with 12 bases left between them. CDR1 GTSNPN and CDR2 SVGIG come from the germline V gene (reference sequence). CDR3 nucleotide sequence: TGTGCCTGGACGGGCGGAACTACTAACTATGGCTACACCTTC. Amino acid sequence: CAWTGGTTNYGYTF.

This chain connects TRBV4-3 to TRBJ2-7; 7 nucleotides agree with TRBD1. The CDR3 consists of 15 residues. CDR1 is LGHNA and CDR2 is YSLEER in the germline V gene. Unmatched junction bases numbered 10, after V lost 2 bases and J lost 6 bases. CDR3 sequence (DNA): TGCGCCAGCAGCCAACAGGGGGTGGCGGTGGGCGAGCAGTACTTC. This encodes CASSQQGVAVGEQYF.

This chain links TRBV7-2 with TRBJ1-6; the D is unclear. The CDR3 spans 14 residues. Looked up from germline, CDR1 is SGHTA and CDR2 is FQGNSA. V was trimmed by 1 base and J by 7 bases, leaving 8 bases between them. The CDR3 is CASSLGQSNSPLHF. The CDR3 coding sequence is TGTGCCAGCAGCTTAGGTCAGAGCAATTCACCCCTCCACTTT.

In this sample, this clone turned up once. The genes are TRBV6-6 and TRBJ2-2; D call uncertain. CDR1 is MNHNY, CDR2 SVGAGI, per germline (reference sequence). This CDR3 is built from 13 residues. The V gene lost 2 bases and the J gene lost 6 bases, with 7 bases spanning the gap. CDR3 residues: CASSYVIAGELFF. CDR3 nucleotide sequence: TGTGCCAGCAGTTACGTGATAGCCGGGGAGCTGTTTTTT.

The chain joins TRBV7-2 to TRBJ1-2; possible D gene TRBD1, 5 bases. The CDR3 contains 15 residues. V gave up 0 bases and J gave up 8 bases, with 16 bases separating them. Germline-derived CDR1 and CDR2 are SGHTA and FQGNSA. The chain's CDR3 is CASSLAMGGEGGYTF. The CDR3 DNA is TGTGCCAGCAGCTTAGCGATGGGGGGAGAGGGGGGCTACACCTTC.

This sequence joins TRBV6-5 and TRBJ2-1; no definite D call. CDR3 length equals 13 residues. Germline assignment: CDR1 MNHEY and CDR2 SVGAGI. CDR3: CGVGDSSYNEQFF. The DNA of the CDR3 is TGTGGCGTAGGAGATAGCTCCTACAATGAGCAGTTCTTC.

The chain has TRBV7-9 and TRBJ1-4; 8 positions agree with TRBD1. Germline V gene data show CDR1 as SEHNR and CDR2 as FQNEAQ (reference sequence). This CDR3 is 15 amino acids long. Trimming took 4 bases from V and 5 from J; bases not matched to a gene: 6. The DNA for the CDR3 is TGTGCCAGCAGCTCGGACAGGGCGAAGAATGAAAAACTGTTTTTT. Amino acid sequence: CASSSDRAKNEKLFF.

This chain joins TRBV6-5 and TRBJ2-3, with D perhaps matching TRBD1 or TRBD2 (5 bases each). Germline V CDR1 and CDR2: MNHEY, SVGAGI. V was pared by 8 bases and J by 0 bases, with 15 bases between. The CDR3 sequence is 15 residues long. CDR3 bases: TGTGCCAGCCGATGGGGGTTGTCTAGCACAGATACGCAGTATTTT. Its translation: CASRWGLSSTDTQYF.

The J gene is TRBJ1-6, the V gene TRBV5-1, with 8 bases aligning to TRBD1. The CDR3 totals 16 residues. V shed 0 bases, J shed 7 bases, and the junction held 6 bases outside the gene matches. Germline assignment: CDR1 SGHRS and CDR2 YFSETQ. This chain's CDR3 is CASSLAPTGVNSPLHF. The CDR3 region has the DNA TGCGCCAGCAGCTTGGCCCCGACAGGGGTGAATTCACCCCTCCACTTT.